This record concerns one TCR beta chain sequence. Its matching antigen is unknown. Using immunoSEQ multiplex PCR, the repertoire was profiled, and TCRdb retains in-frame clones only, with some absent. The sample carries about 95,000 clones, approximately 78% recorded once. This entry is derived from a study of radiotherapy plus CTLA-4 blockade in lung cancer. Study context: In approximately 17% of patients, objective responses were seen; approximately 31% had disease control. Findings and caveats of the study: Early clone dynamics of blood T cells, plus interferon-beta, reportedly predicted response best. After treatment with radiotherapy plus ipilimumab, TCR clones that came from the tumor expanded in blood.

The length of the CDR3 is 13 residues. CDR1 is SGHAT, CDR2 FQNNGV, per germline. V lost 1 base, J lost 6 bases, and 7 bases lay in between. Chemo-refractory metastatic non-small-cell lung cancer patients underwent focal radiation alongside CTLA-4 blockade with ipilimumab. The chain combines TRBV11-2 with TRBJ1-5, with D hard to call. The receptor was isolated from a human donor with non-small cell lung cancer who had a partial response to radiotherapy plus ipilimumab. Sequencing was performed on peripheral blood, taken from a patient treated with radiotherapy plus ipilimumab. This CDR3 reads CASSLGVGQPQHF. The CDR3 nucleotides read TGTGCCAGCAGCTTAGGAGTTGGTCAGCCCCAGCATTTT.